These 22 T cell receptor beta chains were sequenced from one sample in a study of blood T cell repertoires in COVID-19. This table comes from immunoSEQ multiplex PCR, and its TCRdb copy is limited to in-frame clones, with some not included. The sample contains around 280,000 clones, approximately 80% of which appear only once. The sequenced material came from peripheral blood. The receptors shown here come from a woman in her forties or fifties with active or convalescent COVID-19.

The chain is built from TRBV19 and TRBJ1-2; D unresolved. The V gene lost 3 bases and the J gene lost 6 bases, with 8 bases spanning the gap. The CDR3 totals 12 residues. Germline-derived CDR1 and CDR2 are LNHDA and SQIVND (reference sequence). CDR3 in amino acids: CASSMGLDGYTF. CDR3 DNA: TGTGCCAGTAGTATGGGTCTAGATGGCTACACCTTC.

This chain links TRBV5-4 with TRBJ2-3, with 11 bases that match TRBD2. Per the germline V gene, CDR1 is SGHNT and CDR2 is YYREEE (reference sequence). The CDR3 totals 14 residues. Unmatched junction bases numbered 1, after V lost 6 bases and J lost 1 base. The CDR3 DNA sequence: TGTGCCAGCATGACTAGCGGGGGCACAGATACGCAGTATTTT. Encoded protein: CASMTSGGTDTQYF.

The chain joins TRBV29-1 to TRBJ1-5; TRBD1 aligns across 7 bases. The V gene end was trimmed by 4 bases and the J gene end by 2 bases; junction bases not matched to a gene: 2. Germline V gives CDR1 SQVTM, CDR2 ANQGSEA. The CDR3 totals 13 residues. In DNA form, the CDR3 reads TGCAGCGTTGGACAGGGAGGCAATCAGCCCCAGCATTTT. Its translation: CSVGQGGNQPQHF.

A remark on this clone: One end of the junction fails to match germline, which may point to a read error. The chain employs TRBV7-6 and TRBJ1-5; D unclear. The CDR3 runs 13 residues. Germline assignment: CDR1 SGHVS and CDR2 FNYEAQ. The CDR3 nucleotides are TGTGCCAGCAGTTTAGAGCTAAATCAGCCCCAGCATTTT. This translates into CASSLELNQPQHF.

V gene TRBV12-3 or TRBV12-4 combines with J gene TRBJ1-5; the match to TRBD1 covers 7 bases. CDR3 size: 12 residues. Trimming cost V 7 bases and J 7 bases; bases outside gene matches: 4. CDR3 sequence reads: CASNRGRQPQHF. The CDR3 coding sequence is TGTGCCAGCAACAGGGGAAGACAGCCCCAGCATTTT.

The chain carries TRBV30 and TRBJ2-2, with D hard to call. Trimming stripped 0 bases from V and 4 bases from J, with 6 bases between. The CDR3 contains 13 residues. The germline gives CDR1 GTSNPN, CDR2 SVGIG (reference sequence). For the CDR3, the DNA is TGTGCCTGGAGTGTACTGGTCACCGGGGAGCTGTTTTTT. Translation: CAWSVLVTGELFF.

The rearrangement uses TRBV2 and TRBJ1-1, with D unclear. Germline values: CDR1 SNHLY, CDR2 FYNNEI. Deletions cut 5 bases from V and 4 bases from J, with 11 bases between. This CDR3 region has 13 residues. CDR3 residues: CASSSDLRTEAFF. CDR3 sequence (DNA): TGTGCCAGCAGTTCAGATCTTCGCACTGAAGCTTTCTTT.

The sample holds one count of this clone. V gene TRBV2 combines with J gene TRBJ2-2; 7 positions agree with TRBD2. Germline V gives CDR1 SNHLY, CDR2 FYNNEI. This CDR3 region has 13 residues. With V trimmed by 8 bases and J by 5 bases, 5 bases remained unmatched. CDR3 loop: CASLAEVTGELFF. CDR3 bases: TGTGCCAGCCTAGCGGAAGTAACCGGGGAGCTGTTTTTT.

This clone was seen just once. The rearrangement joins TRBV9 to TRBJ2-7, with 8 bases lining up with TRBD2. The CDR3 length is 18 residues. Germline lookup yields CDR1 SGDLS and CDR2 YYNGEE. V shed 0 bases, J shed 3 bases, and the junction held 14 bases outside the gene matches. The CDR3 protein is CASSVGPRASGRSYEQYF. The CDR3 DNA is TGTGCCAGCAGCGTAGGACCCCGTGCAAGCGGGAGAAGCTACGAGCAGTACTTC.

The CDR3 coding sequence is TGTGCCAGCAGCGGCGGGACCACAAGTGAGCAGTTCTTC. Residues: CASSGGTTSEQFF. The chain couples TRBV6-5 to TRBJ2-1, with D perhaps TRBD2 (6 bases). Germline V gene sequence: CDR1 MNHEY, CDR2 SVGAGI. Trimming stripped 6 bases from V and 9 bases from J, with 15 bases between. The CDR3 consists of 13 residues.

The chain employs TRBV6-5 and TRBJ1-6, with D tentatively TRBD1 (6 bases). V was trimmed by 5 bases and J by 2 bases, leaving 10 bases between them. The CDR3 sequence is 15 residues long. Germline CDR1 reads MNHEY; CDR2 reads SVGAGI. CDR3 region: CASSRQGPYNSPLHF. CDR3 bases: TGTGCCAGCAGTCGTCAGGGGCCCTATAATTCACCCCTCCACTTT.

DNA of the CDR3: TGTGCCAGCAGCCGCTACGGGACTAGCGGGGTAAGATCGGGTGGCACAGATACGCAGTATTTT. It yields the protein CASSRYGTSGVRSGGTDTQYF. The rearrangement links TRBV3-1 (or the pseudogene TRBV3-2) to TRBJ2-3, with 13 bases lining up with TRBD2. J was trimmed by 1 base and V by 4 bases; bases with no gene match: 17. The CDR3 runs 21 residues. Germline CDR1 reads LGHDT; CDR2 reads YNNKEL (reference sequence).

The rearrangement joins TRBV11-2 to TRBJ2-7; 12 positions agree with TRBD1. With V trimmed by 4 bases and J by 3 bases, 4 bases remained unmatched. The CDR3 covers 15 residues. Germline CDR1 SGHAT, CDR2 FQNNGV. CDR3 in DNA: TGTGCCAGCAGCTGGGGGACAGGGGGCGGCTACGAGCAGTACTTC. Translation: CASSWGTGGGYEQYF.

J is TRBJ1-2 and V is TRBV7-9; TRBD1 agrees at 7 bases. The CDR3 sequence is 16 residues long. Per the germline V gene, CDR1 is SEHNR and CDR2 is FQNEAQ (reference sequence). V shed 5 bases and J 1 base; nucleotides not matched to a gene: 10. The CDR3 region is CASSRLRDSLNYGYTF. The CDR3 bases are TGTGCCAGCAGCCGCTTACGGGACAGCCTTAACTATGGCTACACCTTC.

This clone has a handful of counts. The CDR3 DNA sequence: TGCAGCGTAGGCTTTGGAGGAGCCACAGATACGCAGTATTTT. It translates to CSVGFGGATDTQYF. The chain combines TRBV29-1 with TRBJ2-3, with a possible D match to TRBD2 (5 bases). Germline values: CDR1 SQVTM, CDR2 ANQGSEA. Trimming removed 6 bases at V and 2 bases at J, with 15 bases between. CDR3 length: 14 amino acids.

This clone was counted a single time. The V and J genes are TRBV11-2 and TRBJ2-3; 7 bases are shared with TRBD1. Losses at the gene ends were 3 bases for V and 5 bases for J; bases not matched to a gene: 2. CDR3 length equals 13 residues. Per germline, CDR1 SGHAT and CDR2 FQNNGV. CDR3 sequence reads: CASSLHRGDTQYF. In DNA form, the CDR3 reads TGTGCCAGCAGCTTGCACAGGGGAGATACGCAGTATTTT.

This clone was observed a handful of times. This chain connects TRBV10-3 to TRBJ2-5; perhaps TRBD2 as D (5 bases). Trimming left V 2 bases short and J 2 bases short, with 15 bases between. The CDR3 is made up of 16 amino acids. Germline V gene sequence: CDR1 ENHRY, CDR2 SYGVKD. CDR3 sequence: CAISEVGGYLQETQYF. The CDR3 DNA reads TGTGCCATCAGTGAGGTTGGCGGGTATCTTCAAGAGACCCAGTACTTC.

This sequence joins TRBV30 and TRBJ2-1, with D perhaps TRBD1 (6 bases). CDR3 length: 15 residues. V lost 3 bases and J 0 bases, leaving 12 bases between the germline ends. CDR1 GTSNPN and CDR2 SVGIG come from the germline V gene (reference sequence). CDR3 loop: CAWSVGQPSYNEQFF. The CDR3 region has the DNA TGTGCCTGGAGCGTTGGACAGCCCTCCTACAATGAGCAGTTCTTC.

The chain couples TRBV27 to TRBJ1-1, with D hard to call. The V end was cut by 5 bases, the J end by 2 bases, with 15 bases between. Germline V gene sequence: CDR1 MNHEY, CDR2 SMNVEV (reference sequence). The CDR3 is 15 residues long. DNA of the CDR3: TGTGCCAGCAGTAGAGGCCGGTTCCTCAACACTGAAGCTTTCTTT. Translation: CASSRGRFLNTEAFF.

The J gene is TRBJ1-4, the V gene TRBV27; TRBD1 matches 8 bases. The CDR3 covers 16 residues. In germline, CDR1 is MNHEY, CDR2 SMNVEV (reference sequence). Germline trimming cut 8 bases from V and 7 bases from J; bases unmatched to any gene: 15. CDR3 region: CASGGTGLALGEKLFF. CDR3 nucleotide sequence: TGTGCCAGCGGGGGGACAGGCCTCGCGCTGGGTGAAAAACTGTTTTTT. Full variable domain (missing parts from reference TRBV27 and TRBJ1-4): EAQVTQNPRYLITVTGKKLTVTCSQNMNHEYMSWYRQDPGLGLRQIYYSMNVEVTDKGDVPEGYKVSRKEKRNFPLILESPSPNQTSLYFCASGGTGLALGEKLFFGSGTQLSVL.

V and J are TRBV2 and TRBJ1-2, with D unclear. The length of the CDR3 is 13 residues. V was shortened by 3 bases and J by 7 bases, with 12 bases between the two germline ends. Germline CDR1 reads SNHLY; CDR2 reads FYNNEI. This CDR3 is CASSETSVTGYTF. CDR3 in DNA: TGTGCCAGCAGTGAGACTAGTGTTACTGGCTACACCTTC.

CDR3 sequence reads: CASSPGHYNEQFF. For the CDR3, the DNA is TGTGCCAGCAGTCCAGGTCACTACAATGAGCAGTTCTTC. This chain uses TRBV5-6 with TRBJ2-1, with D unresolved. CDR1 and CDR2 (germline): SGHDT, YYEEEE. The CDR3 length is 13 residues. Trimming stripped 5 bases from V and 3 bases from J, with 9 bases between.